This T cell receptor beta chain emerged from a study of T cells in Graves' hyperthyroidism and ophthalmopathy. In the study overall: Peripheral blood sampling occurred at initial diagnosis, before any treatment.

Germline V gives CDR1 SGHTA, CDR2 FQGTGA. With V trimmed by 5 bases and J by 7 bases, 12 bases remained unmatched. CDR3 length: 16 amino acids. RNA transcripts yielded amplified TCR beta CDR3 regions. Carried out on the TCR CDR3, a first-round RT-PCR used the HTBI primer set. TCRdb reprocessed the multiplex PCR reads with MiXCR, giving one entry per CDR3 protein. This table holds 500,000 to 650,000 distinct CDR3 sequences, more than 14% found once. The TCR originated in a woman between 50 and 59 years old with Graves' ophthalmopathy. This sequence joins TRBV7-3 and TRBJ1-5; 9 positions agree with TRBD1. Sequenced: blood. This CDR3 reads CASSQSGTGKDQPQHF. CDR3 coding DNA: TGTGCCAGCAGCCAATCCGGGACAGGGAAGGACCAGCCCCAGCATTTT.